A single sample is the source of the 19 T cell receptor beta chains below, sequenced in a study of cytomegalovirus exposure and HLA in healthy donors. In the PCR, 60 Vbeta and 13 Jbeta primers were used. TCRdb keeps only in-frame clones here, not all; method: immunoSEQ multiplex PCR. There are over 130,000 clones in the sample; under 90% occur only once, and around 2.5% lies in the top ten. Sequenced: PBMCs. The source of these receptors is a male donor in good health and CMV-seronegative.

The chain combines TRBV11-2 with TRBJ1-1; D gene ambiguous. The germline CDR1 and CDR2 sequences are SGHAT and FQNNGV. V lost 5 bases to trimming and J lost 6 bases, with 19 bases between them. The CDR3 is 15 amino acids. The CDR3 DNA reads TGTGCCAGCAGCCCCCCTACCTCGGGATTCGCTGAAGCTTTCTTT. It translates to CASSPPTSGFAEAFF.

The genes are TRBV27 and TRBJ1-1, with 7 bases aligning to TRBD1. Germline CDR1 reads MNHEY; CDR2 reads SMNVEV (reference sequence). With V trimmed by 5 bases and J by 6 bases, 15 bases remained unmatched. The CDR3 contains 16 residues. The CDR3 region has the DNA TGTGCCAGCAGTCCAAGTGCAGGACAGGTCTTCGCTGAAGCTTTCTTT. Residues: CASSPSAGQVFAEAFF.

V is TRBV2 and J is TRBJ2-1; 8 nucleotides agree with TRBD2. Germline V gene data show CDR1 as SNHLY and CDR2 as FYNNEI. The CDR3 is 15 amino acids. Trimming took 2 bases from V and 4 from J; bases not matched to a gene: 4. The CDR3 protein is CASSEQAGAYNEQFF. The CDR3 DNA follows: TGTGCCAGCAGTGAACAAGCGGGAGCTTACAATGAGCAGTTCTTC.

The chain joins TRBV18 to TRBJ1-5, with D perhaps matching TRBD1 (5 bases). Germline V gene lookup returns CDR1 KGHSH and CDR2 LQKENI. V was cut by 2 bases and J by 7 bases, with 12 bases left in between. The CDR3 runs to 14 residues. CDR3 DNA sequence: TGTGCCAGCTCACCAGGGGGGTGGGACCAGCCCCAGCATTTT. Translated: CASSPGGWDQPQHF.

Worth noting for this clone: Other DNA sequences in the same sample also yield this CDR3. The gene calls are TRBV6-5 and TRBJ1-1; tentatively, D is TRBD1 (6 bases). CDR1 is MNHEY and CDR2 is SVGAGI in the germline V gene. V was shortened by 0 bases and J by 8 bases, with 10 bases between the two germline ends. CDR3 length equals 13 residues. In nucleotides, the CDR3 is TGTGCCAGCAGTTACTCGGGGGCGAGGGAAGCTTTCTTT. Translated: CASSYSGAREAFF.

The CDR3 DNA sequence: TGTGCCAGCAGGCAGGGTTGGGCGAACACTGAAGCTTTCTTT. Translated, it gives CASRQGWANTEAFF. V is TRBV6-5 and J is TRBJ1-1; TRBD1 is a possible D gene (5 bases). V lost 6 bases and J lost 1, with 12 bases in between. Germline CDR1 and CDR2: MNHEY and SVGAGI. The CDR3 sequence is 14 residues long.

The sample holds a few counts of this clone. The CDR3 DNA follows: TGTGCCAGCAGTTACCGGACAAATCTTGAAGCTTTCTTT. Encoded protein: CASSYRTNLEAFF. V and J are TRBV6-6 and TRBJ1-1; weak D call: TRBD1 (5 bases). In germline, CDR1 is MNHNY, CDR2 SVGAGI (reference sequence). V was shortened by 2 bases and J by 7 bases, with 11 bases between the two germline ends. The CDR3 totals 13 residues.

The chain couples TRBV29-1 to TRBJ2-7; a possible D gene is TRBD2 (6 bases). The CDR3 sequence is 12 residues long. The V end lost 5 bases, the J end lost 6 bases, and 14 bases lay between the germline ends. The germline V gene has CDR1 SQVTM and CDR2 ANQGSEA. CDR3 in DNA: TGCAGCGTTAGACTAGAAATGGGCGAGCAGTACTTC. Amino acids: CSVRLEMGEQYF.

The chain recombines TRBV29-1 with TRBJ1-2; D is possibly TRBD1 (5 bases). The V and J ends lost 7 bases and 1 base respectively, with 13 bases between them. Germline CDR1 is SQVTM and CDR2 is ANQGSEA. The CDR3 is 13 residues long. The CDR3, as DNA: TGCAGCGCGGATCCGGACAATAACTATGGCTACACCTTC. Translated, it gives CSADPDNNYGYTF.

This rearrangement joins TRBV11-1 to TRBJ2-7; maybe TRBD2 (6 bases). This CDR3 contains 15 residues. Trimming cost V 2 bases and J 3 bases, with 14 bases left between them. Germline V lookup: CDR1 SGHAT, CDR2 FQDESV (reference sequence). CDR3 in DNA: TGTGCCAGCAGCTTAACAGTGGCCGGGAGCTACGAGCAGTACTTC. Translated: CASSLTVAGSYEQYF.

The rearrangement joins TRBV11-3 to TRBJ2-5, with a tentative D call TRBD2 (5 bases). The germline V and J ends were trimmed by 5 bases and 4 bases, with 14 bases remaining between them. This CDR3 has 14 residues. The V gene's germline CDR1 is SGHNT and CDR2 YENEEA. The CDR3 loop reads CASSKGAMGETQYF. DNA of the CDR3: TGTGCCAGCAGCAAGGGAGCGATGGGAGAGACCCAGTACTTC.

The chain joins TRBV18 to TRBJ2-3, with 10 nucleotides matching TRBD2. With 2 bases clipped from V and 1 base from J, the junction kept 3 bases outside the gene matches. The CDR3 sequence is 16 residues long. In germline, CDR1 is KGHSH, CDR2 LQKENI. CDR3 in amino acids: CASSPGGLAGTDTQYF. CDR3 nucleotide sequence: TGTGCCAGCTCACCAGGTGGACTAGCGGGCACAGATACGCAGTATTTT.

This chain uses TRBV7-8 with TRBJ2-7, with unresolved D. The CDR3 is 14 amino acids. V shed 8 bases and J shed 1 base, with 15 bases lying between them. Germline V gene sequence: CDR1 SGHVS, CDR2 FQNEAQ. The CDR3: CASRLADASYEQYF. CDR3 sequence (DNA): TGTGCCAGCCGTCTCGCGGATGCTTCCTACGAGCAGTACTTC.

The chain links TRBV13 to TRBJ2-7; D is ambiguous. Germline CDR1 is PRHDT and CDR2 is FYEKMQ (reference sequence). This CDR3 is 15 amino acids long. V was cut by 5 bases and J by 0 bases, with 14 bases left in between. CDR3 DNA: TGTGCCAGCAGCCCAGATCGTCGGAGCTCCTACGAGCAGTACTTC. Its protein product is CASSPDRRSSYEQYF.

V gene TRBV27 combines with J gene TRBJ2-7, with 12 bases identical to TRBD1. There are 17 residues in the CDR3. Germline CDR1 MNHEY, CDR2 SMNVEV (reference sequence). V was clipped by 5 bases and J by 5 bases; unmatched bases: 13. The CDR3 DNA sequence: TGTGCCAGCAGTAAACTACCCGGGACAGGGGGCTTTGACGAGCAGTACTTC. Translation: CASSKLPGTGGFDEQYF.

The chain uses TRBV7-9 and TRBJ1-2; weak D call: TRBD1 (5 bases). V shed 7 bases and J shed 0 bases, with 12 bases lying between them. Germline V gives CDR1 SEHNR, CDR2 FQNEAQ (reference sequence). The CDR3 has 14 amino acids. As DNA, the CDR3 is TGTGCCAGCACTAATCGGGGGACTAACTATGGCTACACCTTC. Protein sequence: CASTNRGTNYGYTF. Full variable domain (remainder filled in from reference TRBV7-9 and TRBJ1-2): DTGVSQNPRHKITKRGQNVTFRCDPISEHNRLYWYRQTLGQGPEFLTYFQNEAQLEKSRLLSDRFSAERPKGSFSTLEIQRTEQGDSAMYLCASTNRGTNYGYTFGSGTRLTVV.

The chain joins TRBV27 to TRBJ1-2; no clear D gene. The germline gives CDR1 MNHEY, CDR2 SMNVEV (reference sequence). The CDR3 has 15 residues. V lost 5 bases and J lost 4, with 17 bases in between. The CDR3 DNA sequence: TGTGCCAGCAGTGAGCGGCAGGAGGTTCCCTATGGCTACACCTTC. This translates into CASSERQEVPYGYTF.

J is TRBJ1-1 and V is TRBV9; 12 bases match TRBD1. The V gene end was trimmed by 0 bases and the J gene end by 7 bases; junction bases not matched to a gene: 4. CDR1 is SGDLS, CDR2 YYNGEE, per germline. The CDR3 sequence is 15 residues long. This chain's CDR3 is CASSVEGTGGGEAFF. The CDR3 nucleotides read TGTGCCAGCAGCGTAGAAGGGACAGGGGGCGGTGAAGCTTTCTTT.

The V and J genes are TRBV14 and TRBJ2-7; 7 nucleotides agree with TRBD2. This CDR3 is 16 amino acids long. The germline V gene has CDR1 SGHDN and CDR2 FVKESK. The ends lost 1 base at V and 2 bases at J; junction bases unmatched: 8. Here the CDR3 reads CASSQVGGRIPYEQYF. The CDR3, as DNA: TGTGCCAGCAGCCAAGTTGGCGGGAGAATTCCCTACGAGCAGTACTTC. The full variable domain, with the rest looked up from reference TRBV14 and TRBJ2-7, is EAGVTQFPSHSVIEKGQTVTLRCDPISGHDNLYWYRRVMGKEIKFLLHFVKESKQDESGMPNNRFLAERTGGTYSTLKVQPAELEDSGVYFCASSQVGGRIPYEQYFGPGTRLTVT.